Below, 15 T cell receptor beta chains from the same sample are listed, as sequenced in a study of cytomegalovirus exposure and HLA in healthy donors (dated by TCRdb to between 2016 and 2019). The library relied on the immunoSEQ multiplex PCR assay. A mixture of 60 forward primers for TCR Vbeta segments and 13 reverse primers for TCR Jbeta segments was used in the multiplex PCR. The table comes from immuneACCESS by way of TCRdb, which keeps in-frame sequences with V and J called. Part of the clones is missing from these tables; in studies checked, under half for an unresolved V gene and the rest for unknown reasons. This sample comprises tens of thousands of clones, around two thirds of them detected only once. Clones ranked in the top ten supply approximately 6.9% of the sample. The sequenced material came from PBMCs. These receptors were obtained from a woman aged 50 to 65 in good health and CMV-seropositive.

This sequence joins TRBV29-1 and TRBJ2-5; 10 nucleotides line up with TRBD2. Trimming at V came to 2 bases and at J to 6 bases, leaving 9 bases not matched to a gene. Per the germline V gene, CDR1 is SQVTM and CDR2 is ANQGSEA. CDR3 length equals 15 residues. CDR3 coding DNA: TGCAGCGTTGAACAGAGCGGGGGGGTATTAAAGACCCAGTACTTC. Its protein product is CSVEQSGGVLKTQYF.

The J gene is TRBJ2-1, the V gene TRBV6-5; 11 nucleotides line up with TRBD2. CDR1 and CDR2 from the germline V gene are MNHEY and SVGAGI. The CDR3 runs 15 residues. The ends lost 5 bases at V and 4 bases at J; junction bases unmatched: 4. The CDR3 is CASSHTSGGYNEQFF. Here the CDR3 DNA reads TGTGCCAGCAGTCACACTAGCGGGGGATACAATGAGCAGTTCTTC.

This sequence joins TRBV7-9 and TRBJ2-7; TRBD1 matches at 9 bases. V lost 4 bases to trimming and J lost 6 bases; unmatched junction nucleotides: 7. CDR1 SEHNR and CDR2 FQNEAQ come from the germline V gene (reference sequence). There are 14 residues in the CDR3. CDR3: CASSYPGQGSEQYV. For the CDR3, the DNA is TGTGCCAGCAGCTATCCGGGACAGGGATCCGAGCAGTACGTC.

This sequence joins TRBV5-6 and TRBJ2-1; 7 bases align to TRBD1. CDR1 is SGHDT and CDR2 is YYEEEE in the germline V gene. The CDR3 is made up of 15 amino acids. Germline trimming cut 5 bases from V and 1 base from J; bases unmatched to any gene: 6. The CDR3 nucleotides are TGTGCCAGCAGGACCCCGGGACAGTCCTACAATGAGCAGTTCTTC. The encoded protein is CASRTPGQSYNEQFF.

This chain connects TRBV6-4 to TRBJ2-1; 11 bases fit TRBD2. This CDR3 contains 15 residues. V lost 4 bases and J lost 8; bases outside the gene matches: 7. CDR1 and CDR2 (germline): MRHNA, SNTAGT. The CDR3 region is CASSVGSGGADEQFF. The CDR3 region has the DNA TGTGCCAGCAGTGTTGGTAGCGGGGGGGCCGATGAGCAGTTCTTC.

The CDR3 is CASSWPGGRGSYNEQFF. CDR3 DNA: TGTGCCAGCAGCTGGCCAGGGGGCAGGGGCTCCTACAATGAGCAGTTCTTC. This chain links TRBV5-4 with TRBJ2-1; 8 nucleotides agree with TRBD1. J gave up 0 bases and V 3 bases, and 8 bases lay outside the gene matches. From germline, CDR1 is SGHNT and CDR2 YYREEE (reference sequence). The CDR3 sequence is 17 residues long.

This chain joins TRBV7-8 and TRBJ1-6; 7 positions agree with TRBD1. The V and J ends lost 5 bases and 7 bases, in that order; junction bases with no gene match: 11. The germline V gene has CDR1 SGHVS and CDR2 FQNEAQ. The CDR3 is 16 residues long. CDR3 amino acids: CASSLLRDSRNSPLHF. CDR3 nucleotide sequence: TGTGCCAGCAGCCTCCTCCGGGACAGCAGAAATTCACCCCTCCACTTT.

The table lists this clone with a count of one. The DNA for the CDR3 is TGTGCCAGCAGCTTGGAGGGACCCTACAATGAGCAGTTCTTC. It translates to CASSLEGPYNEQFF. The gene calls are TRBV11-3 and TRBJ2-1; the D gene is possibly TRBD2 (6 bases). Trimming removed 3 bases at V and 2 bases at J, with 8 bases between. In germline, CDR1 is SGHNT, CDR2 YENEEA. This CDR3 region has 14 residues.

The chain carries TRBV13 and TRBJ1-3; D unresolved. The ends were cut back, 6 bases at V and 6 bases at J, with 9 bases in the middle. CDR3 length: 12 residues. CDR1 PRHDT and CDR2 FYEKMQ come from the germline V gene (reference sequence). The CDR3 is CASRISENTIYF. Written as DNA, the CDR3 is TGTGCCAGCAGGATAAGCGAAAACACCATATATTTT.

The gene calls are TRBV5-8 and TRBJ1-4; 10 bases are shared with TRBD1. The CDR3 extends over 15 amino acids. The J segment lost 5 bases and the V segment lost 1 base, leaving 2 bases of the junction unmatched. Per the germline V gene, CDR1 is SGHTS and CDR2 is YDEGEE. CDR3 in amino acids: CASSLTGQGNEKLFF. The CDR3 DNA reads as TGTGCCAGCAGCTTGACGGGACAGGGGAATGAAAAACTGTTTTTT.

This chain links TRBV27 with TRBJ2-2; weak D call: TRBD2 (6 bases). The CDR3 has 14 residues. Per germline, CDR1 MNHEY and CDR2 SMNVEV (reference sequence). V lost 8 bases to trimming and J lost 7 bases, with 17 bases between them. The CDR3 is CASGHGLLFGELFF. The CDR3 bases are TGTGCCAGCGGGCACGGACTACTTTTCGGGGAGCTGTTTTTT.

CDR3 sequence (DNA): TGTGCCAGCAGCGTAGAAGCGGGGGGGCCTGGAGATACGCAGTATTTT. Residues: CASSVEAGGPGDTQYF. This chain links TRBV9 with TRBJ2-3; 10 nucleotides align to TRBD2. From germline, CDR1 is SGDLS and CDR2 YYNGEE. With V trimmed by 0 bases and J by 5 bases, 6 bases remained unmatched. The CDR3 has 16 residues.

This clone was seen only once. The chain links TRBV7-9 to TRBJ2-1; 12 bases are shared with TRBD2. The germline CDR1 and CDR2 sequences are SEHNR and FQNEAQ (reference sequence). The CDR3 extends over 16 amino acids. Trimming cost V 5 bases and J 1 base; bases outside gene matches: 3. The CDR3 region has the DNA TGTGCCAGCAGCCGACTAGCGGGGGATTCCTACAATGAGCAGTTCTTC. It specifies CASSRLAGDSYNEQFF.

The chain recombines TRBV6-6 with TRBJ2-5; TRBD1 aligns across 9 bases. CDR3 size: 14 residues. The germline V gene encodes CDR1 MNHNY and CDR2 SVGAGI (reference sequence). Germline trimming cut 6 bases from V and 3 bases from J; bases unmatched to any gene: 5. The CDR3 coding sequence is TGTGCCAGCAGAACGACAGGGGGGAAAGAGACCCAGTACTTC. The encoded protein is CASRTTGGKETQYF.

V is TRBV18 and J is TRBJ2-1; 9 bases fit TRBD1. The CDR3 is 15 amino acids. V lost 4 bases, J lost 3 bases, and 4 bases stayed unmatched. Germline lookup yields CDR1 KGHSH and CDR2 LQKENI. CDR3 bases: TGTGCCAGCTCACAAGGGACAGGGAGCTACAATGAGCAGTTCTTC. Translating it yields CASSQGTGSYNEQFF.